The clone carrying this T cell receptor (beta chain) has at least ten counts. The antigen is not known. This entry is derived from a study of early T cells in non-severe SARS-CoV-2 infection. Study background: Sequencing of unsorted whole blood was done on bulk RNA, leaving chains unpaired. Study results and caveats: VDJdb-based annotation leaned toward anti-spike CD8 responses and missed private and CD4 specificities.

Each single cDNA molecule received a unique molecular identifier. One entry per CDR3 protein, called by TCRdb with MiXCR from the 5' RACE reads. The sample lists about 97,000 distinct CDR3 sequences; around 13% were seen once. The junction had 6 bases not matched to a gene; V was cut back by 5 bases and J by 3 bases. The length of the CDR3 is 15 residues. The germline CDR1 and CDR2 sequences are LNHDA and SQIVND (reference sequence). The clonotype comes from an adult who was a healthcare worker with PCR-confirmed SARS-CoV-2 infection or an uninfected control (not recorded which). This chain connects TRBV19 to TRBJ1-5, with 8 bases lining up with TRBD1. The sample was whole blood. CDR3 region: CASSLHRGTNQPQHF. CDR3 coding DNA: TGTGCCAGTAGTCTACACAGGGGGACCAATCAGCCCCAGCATTTT.